This T cell receptor beta chain came from a study of T cells after yellow fever vaccination. Study conclusions and caveats: Among all clonotypes, a small share was observed in both CD4 and CD8 compartments. A weaker secondary response peaked on day 5, the primary on day 15. The booster response re-showed most primary clones: approximately 97% CD4, approximately 90% CD8.

5'RACE template switching produced TCR cDNA carrying a universal primer site and UMIs. TCRdb ran MiXCR on the 5' RACE reads and lists one entry per CDR3 protein. The table includes about 63,000 distinct CDR3 sequences, 7.4% detected once. This clonotype appeared many times. Its antigen is unidentified. Sequencing was performed on CD8+ T cells sorted from PBMCs, taken 15 days after the yellow fever booster vaccination. The receptor was derived from a man aged 30 to 39 who received the YFV17D yellow fever vaccine.

CDR3 sequence (DNA): TGTGCCAGCAGCTTCTACTCAAACGAGCAGTACTTC. This codes for CASSFYSNEQYF. This chain uses TRBV7-2 with TRBJ2-7; D is unclear. V dropped 3 bases and J dropped 5 bases, with 8 bases sitting between them. The CDR3 contains 12 residues. Germline lookup yields CDR1 SGHTA and CDR2 FQGNSA. The whole variable domain, filled in from reference TRBV7-2 and TRBJ2-7, reads GAGVSQSPSNKVTEKGKDVELRCDPISGHTALYWYRQSLGQGLEFLIYFQGNSAPDKSGLPSDRFSAERTGGSVSTLTIQRTQQEDSAVYLCASSFYSNEQYFGPGTRLTVT.